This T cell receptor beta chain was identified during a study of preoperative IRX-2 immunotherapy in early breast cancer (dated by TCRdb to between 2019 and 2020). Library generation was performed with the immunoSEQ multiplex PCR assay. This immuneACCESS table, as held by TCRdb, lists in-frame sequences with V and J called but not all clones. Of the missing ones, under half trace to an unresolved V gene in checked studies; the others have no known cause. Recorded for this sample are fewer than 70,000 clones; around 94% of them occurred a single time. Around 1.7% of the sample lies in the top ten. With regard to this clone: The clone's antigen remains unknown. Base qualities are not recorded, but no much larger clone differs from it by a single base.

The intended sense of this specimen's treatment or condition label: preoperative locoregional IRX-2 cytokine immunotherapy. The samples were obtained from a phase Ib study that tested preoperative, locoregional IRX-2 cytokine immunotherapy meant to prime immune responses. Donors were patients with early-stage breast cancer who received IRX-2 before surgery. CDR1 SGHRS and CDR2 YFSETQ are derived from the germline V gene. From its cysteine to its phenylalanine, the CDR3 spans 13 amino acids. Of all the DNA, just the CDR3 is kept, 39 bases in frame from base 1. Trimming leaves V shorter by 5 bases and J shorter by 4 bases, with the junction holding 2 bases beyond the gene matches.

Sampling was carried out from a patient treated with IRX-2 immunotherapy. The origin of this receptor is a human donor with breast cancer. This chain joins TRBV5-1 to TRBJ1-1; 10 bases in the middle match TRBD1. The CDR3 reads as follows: CASSWTGGTEAFF. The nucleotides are TGCGCCAGCAGTTGGACAGGGGGCACTGAAGCTTTCTTT.